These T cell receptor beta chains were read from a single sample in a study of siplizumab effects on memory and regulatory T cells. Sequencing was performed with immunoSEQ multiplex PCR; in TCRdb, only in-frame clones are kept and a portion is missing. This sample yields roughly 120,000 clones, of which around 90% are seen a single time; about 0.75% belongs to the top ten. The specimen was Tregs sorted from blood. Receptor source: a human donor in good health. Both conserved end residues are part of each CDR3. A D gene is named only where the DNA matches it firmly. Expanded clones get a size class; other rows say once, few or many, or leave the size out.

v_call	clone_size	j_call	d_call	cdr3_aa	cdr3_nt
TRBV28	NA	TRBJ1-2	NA	CASSLSGYYGYTF	TGTGCCAGCAGTTTATCAGGGTACTATGGCTACACCTTC
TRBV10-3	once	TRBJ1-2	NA	CAISESKDYGYTF	TGTGCCATCAGTGAGTCCAAGGACTATGGCTACACCTTC
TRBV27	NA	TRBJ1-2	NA	CASNPGRGRYGYTF	TGTGCCAGCAACCCGGGGCGGGGGCGCTATGGCTACACCTTC
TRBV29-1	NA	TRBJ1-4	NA	CSVERLLTNEKLFF	TGCAGCGTTGAAAGGCTTCTAACTAATGAAAAACTGTTTTTT
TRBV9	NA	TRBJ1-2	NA	CASSVEGNGYTF	TGTGCCAGCAGCGTAGAAGGAAATGGCTACACCTTC
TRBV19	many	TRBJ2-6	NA	CASSIAGKANVLTF	TGTGCCAGTAGTATAGCTGGGAAAGCCAACGTCCTGACTTTC
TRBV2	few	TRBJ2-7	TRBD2	CASKREADSYEQYF	TGTGCCAGCAAGCGGGAGGCGGACTCCTACGAGCAGTACTTC
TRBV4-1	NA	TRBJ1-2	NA	CASSQDFYGSEGYGYTF	TGCGCCAGCAGCCAAGATTTCTACGGGAGTGAAGGGTATGGCTACACCTTC
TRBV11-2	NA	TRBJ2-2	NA	CASSTIQGNTGELFF	TGTGCCAGCAGCACCATCCAGGGAAACACCGGGGAGCTGTTTTTT
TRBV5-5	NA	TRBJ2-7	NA	CASSSWTVSYEQYF	TGTGCCAGCAGCTCATGGACAGTCTCCTACGAGCAGTACTTC
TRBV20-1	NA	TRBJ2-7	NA	CSARDYREQYF	TGCAGTGCTAGGGACTATAGAGAGCAGTACTTC
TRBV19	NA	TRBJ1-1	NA	CASSPLGGTEAFF	TGTGCCAGTAGCCCCCTTGGGGGTACTGAAGCTTTCTTT
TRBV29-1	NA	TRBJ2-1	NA	CSVGGGLYNEQFF	TGCAGCGTTGGAGGGGGTCTTTACAATGAGCAGTTCTTC
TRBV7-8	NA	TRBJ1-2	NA	CASSFLGDGYTF	TGTGCCAGCAGCTTTTTAGGGGATGGCTACACCTTC
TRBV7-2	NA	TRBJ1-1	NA	CASSLNSEAFF	TGTGCCAGCAGCTTAAACAGTGAAGCTTTCTTT
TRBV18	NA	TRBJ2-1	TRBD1	CASSPATGGDYNEQFF	TGTGCCAGCTCACCGGCGACAGGGGGTGACTACAATGAGCAGTTCTTC
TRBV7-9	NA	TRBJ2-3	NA	CASTVGGSRVDTQYF	TGTGCCAGCACCGTAGGGGGGAGCAGGGTAGATACGCAGTATTTT
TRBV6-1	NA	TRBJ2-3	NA	CASSGLRTDTQYF	TGTGCCAGCAGTGGACTGCGCACAGATACGCAGTATTTT
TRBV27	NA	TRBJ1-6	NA	CASGFQGYNSPLHF	TGTGCCAGCGGATTCCAGGGGTATAATTCACCCCTCCACTTT
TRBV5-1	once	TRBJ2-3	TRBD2	CASRSGRSTDTQYF	TGCGCCAGCCGGAGCGGGAGGAGCACAGATACGCAGTATTTT
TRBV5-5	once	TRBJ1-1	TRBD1	CASSLAGGRTEAFF	TGTGCCAGCAGCTTGGCAGGGGGTCGGACTGAAGCTTTCTTT
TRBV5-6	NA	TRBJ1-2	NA	CASSLGGTHGYTF	TGTGCCAGCAGCCTGGGGGGGACACATGGCTACACCTTC
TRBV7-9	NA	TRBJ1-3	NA	CASSLDSGNTIYF	TGTGCCAGCAGCTTAGACTCTGGAAACACCATATATTTT
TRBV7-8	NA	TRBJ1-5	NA	CASSLAGAGNQPQHF	TGTGCCAGCAGCTTAGCGGGGGCGGGAAATCAGCCCCAGCATTTT
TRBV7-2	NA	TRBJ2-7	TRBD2	CASSFVPGRVYEQYF	TGTGCCAGCAGCTTTGTTCCCGGGAGGGTCTACGAGCAGTACTTC
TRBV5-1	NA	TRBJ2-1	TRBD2	CASSLTGTSVDEQFF	TGCGCCAGCAGCCTAACCGGGACTAGCGTCGATGAGCAGTTCTTC
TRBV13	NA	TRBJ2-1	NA	CASSQKGGPWGNEQFF	TGTGCCAGCAGCCAAAAGGGGGGGCCGTGGGGCAATGAGCAGTTCTTC
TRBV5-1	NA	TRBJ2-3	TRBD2	CASSLVLAGGYDTQYF	TGCGCCAGCAGCTTGGTTCTAGCGGGAGGATATGATACGCAGTATTTT
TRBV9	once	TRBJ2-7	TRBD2	CASSQRSGGAILEQYF	TGTGCCAGCAGCCAGCGTAGCGGGGGGGCCATCCTAGAGCAGTACTTC
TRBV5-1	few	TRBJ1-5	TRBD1	CASSLGGQGADQPQHF	TGCGCCAGCAGCTTGGGTGGTCAGGGGGCCGATCAGCCCCAGCATTTT
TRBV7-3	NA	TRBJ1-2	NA	CASSLHARGAGYTF	TGTGCCAGCAGCTTACACGCCCGGGGGGCTGGCTACACCTTC
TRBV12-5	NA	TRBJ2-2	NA	CASAAGWELFF	TGTGCTAGTGCAGCCGGGTGGGAGCTGTTTTTT
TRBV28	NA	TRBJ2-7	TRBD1	CASSFRGQGAYEQYF	TGTGCCAGCAGTTTTCGGGGACAGGGGGCTTACGAGCAGTACTTC
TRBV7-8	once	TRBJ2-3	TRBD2	CASRILAGPDTQYF	TGTGCCAGCAGGATACTAGCGGGCCCAGATACGCAGTATTTT
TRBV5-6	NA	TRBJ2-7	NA	CASSRARNYEQYF	TGTGCCAGCAGCCGGGCCAGGAACTACGAGCAGTACTTC
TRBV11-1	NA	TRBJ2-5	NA	CASSSPPWGETQYF	TGTGCCAGCAGCTCTCCCCCTTGGGGGGAGACCCAGTACTTC
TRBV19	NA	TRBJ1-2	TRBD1	CATHRDRTYGYTF	TGTGCCACCCATCGGGACAGAACCTATGGCTACACCTTC
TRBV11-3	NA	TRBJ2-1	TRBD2	CASSQGAGGTGANEQFF	TGTGCCAGCAGCCAAGGCGCGGGAGGCACCGGGGCAAATGAGCAGTTCTTC
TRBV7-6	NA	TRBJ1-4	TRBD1	CASSLQGVGEKLFF	TGTGCCAGCAGCTTACAGGGGGTCGGTGAAAAACTGTTTTTT
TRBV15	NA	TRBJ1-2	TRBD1	CATRSRTGDRRRDYGYTF	TGTGCCACCAGGTCTCGGACCGGGGACAGACGACGGGACTATGGCTACACCTTC
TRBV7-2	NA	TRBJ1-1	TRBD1	CASSLTGTANTEAFF	TGTGCCAGCAGCTTAACTGGGACAGCGAACACTGAAGCTTTCTTT
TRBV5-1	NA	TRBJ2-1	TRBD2	CASSLTSGREEQFF	TGCGCCAGCAGCTTAACTAGCGGGAGAGAGGAGCAGTTCTTC
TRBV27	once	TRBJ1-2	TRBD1	CASSLGRGRAGYTF	TGTGCCAGCAGTTTAGGAAGGGGGCGCGCTGGCTACACCTTC
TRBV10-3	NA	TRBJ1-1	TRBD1	CAISDRGTEAFF	TGTGCCATCAGCGACAGGGGCACTGAAGCTTTCTTT
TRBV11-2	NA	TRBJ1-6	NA	CASSLEGGYNSPLHF	TGTGCCAGCAGCTTAGAGGGAGGCTATAATTCACCCCTCCACTTT
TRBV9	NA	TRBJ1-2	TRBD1	CASSRQGANYGYTF	TGTGCCAGCAGTCGACAGGGGGCTAACTATGGCTACACCTTC
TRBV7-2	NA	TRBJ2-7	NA	CASSLDAGREQYF	TGTGCCAGCAGCTTAGACGCCGGGCGGGAGCAGTACTTC
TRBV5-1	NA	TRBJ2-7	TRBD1	CASSPGTGLSYEQYF	TGCGCCAGCAGCCCCGGGACAGGGCTCTCCTACGAGCAGTACTTC
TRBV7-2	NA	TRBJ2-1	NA	CASSLGILANEQFF	TGTGCCAGCAGCTTAGGTATCCTAGCTAATGAGCAGTTCTTC
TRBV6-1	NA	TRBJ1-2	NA	CASSGDTRFYGYTF	TGTGCCAGCAGCGGGGACACGAGATTCTATGGCTACACCTTC
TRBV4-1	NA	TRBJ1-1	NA	CASSQDIRKMNTEAFF	TGCGCCAGCAGCCAAGATATACGTAAGATGAACACTGAAGCTTTCTTT
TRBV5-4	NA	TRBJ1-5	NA	CASSLGPRQPQHF	TGTGCCAGCAGCTTGGGACCTCGACAGCCCCAGCATTTT
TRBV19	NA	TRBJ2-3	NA	CASSMGGGHTTQYF	TGTGCCAGTAGTATGGGGGGGGGCCATACGACGCAGTATTTT
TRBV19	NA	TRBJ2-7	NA	CASSMGDSYEQYF	TGTGCCAGTAGTATGGGTGATTCCTACGAGCAGTACTTC
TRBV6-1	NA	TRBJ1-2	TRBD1	CARGDRLYGYTF	TGTGCCAGAGGGGACAGGCTCTATGGCTACACCTTC
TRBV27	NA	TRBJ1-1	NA	CASSLKFGGFGTEAFF	TGTGCCAGCAGTTTAAAGTTCGGAGGATTCGGCACTGAAGCTTTCTTT
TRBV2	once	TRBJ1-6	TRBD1	CASSRNRGSNSPLHF	TGTGCCAGCAGTCGTAACAGGGGATCAAATTCACCCCTCCACTTT
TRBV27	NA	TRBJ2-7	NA	CASSPWAPLGHEQYF	TGTGCCAGCAGTCCATGGGCGCCCCTAGGACACGAGCAGTACTTC
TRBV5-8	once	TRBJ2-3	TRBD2	CASSPELGGGIYTQYF	TGTGCCAGCAGCCCGGAGCTCGGGGGGGGCATATATACGCAGTATTTT
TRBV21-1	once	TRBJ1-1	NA	CASSKGLRGAYTEAFF	TGTGCCAGCAGCAAAGGACTTCGGGGGGCGTACACTGAAGCTTTCTTT